Listed below are T cell receptor beta chains from one sample, sequenced in a study of T cell responses to AZD1222 COVID-19 vaccine. Clones were read by immunoSEQ multiplex PCR, and TCRdb kept only the in-frame ones, dropping some. The sample yields fewer than 200,000 clones, around 94% seen once. The material was peripheral blood, obtained on day 0 of AZD1222 vaccination. The receptor source for this set is an adult in good health. The CDR3 runs from the conserved cysteine through the conserved F or W. The D gene is left open where the match is weak. A clone size is listed for some rows: how often the clone was seen (once, few, many), or a class if it is expanded.

cdr3_aa: CSVSPRDRTYEQYF; cdr3_nt: TGCAGCGTTTCGCCCCGGGACAGAACCTACGAGCAGTACTTC; v_call: TRBV29-1; j_call: TRBJ2-7; d_call: TRBD1; clone_size: NA
cdr3_aa: CASSQDPARGLAGGFRTETQYF; cdr3_nt: TGTGCCAGCAGCCAAGATCCCGCGAGGGGACTAGCGGGGGGCTTCAGGACGGAGACCCAGTACTTC; v_call: TRBV14; j_call: TRBJ2-5; d_call: TRBD2; clone_size: once
cdr3_aa: CASSPRTLPGDTIYF; cdr3_nt: TGTGCCAGCTCACCGAGGACACTTCCCGGGGACACCATATATTTT; v_call: TRBV18; j_call: TRBJ1-3; d_call: NA; clone_size: NA
cdr3_aa: CASSPVSTSYEQYF; cdr3_nt: TGTGCCAGCTCACCCGTAAGTACGTCGTACGAGCAGTACTTC; v_call: TRBV18; j_call: TRBJ2-7; d_call: NA; clone_size: once
cdr3_aa: CASSTGTGYQPQHF; cdr3_nt: TGCGCCAGCAGCACCGGGACAGGGTATCAGCCCCAGCATTTT; v_call: TRBV5-1; j_call: TRBJ1-5; d_call: TRBD1; clone_size: NA
cdr3_aa: CASRLQWGNTEAFF; cdr3_nt: TGTGCCAGCAGATTACAGTGGGGGAACACTGAAGCTTTCTTT; v_call: TRBV6-5; j_call: TRBJ1-1; d_call: NA; clone_size: NA
cdr3_aa: CASGYQTGSEQYF; cdr3_nt: TGTGCCAGCGGCTACCAGACGGGATCCGAGCAGTACTTC; v_call: TRBV7-2; j_call: TRBJ2-7; d_call: NA; clone_size: NA
cdr3_aa: CASSLAAGGRGSTEAFF; cdr3_nt: TGTGCCAGCAGCTTGGCCGCTGGCGGCAGGGGAAGCACTGAAGCTTTCTTT; v_call: TRBV5-4; j_call: TRBJ1-1; d_call: NA; clone_size: once
cdr3_aa: CASSGGQSTYNEQFF; cdr3_nt: TGTGCCAGCAGTGGAGGACAGTCGACCTACAATGAGCAGTTCTTC; v_call: TRBV2; j_call: TRBJ2-1; d_call: NA; clone_size: NA
cdr3_aa: CATSEGGLRDTEAFF; cdr3_nt: TGTGCCACCAGTGAGGGCGGACTCAGGGACACTGAAGCTTTCTTT; v_call: TRBV24-1; j_call: TRBJ1-1; d_call: NA; clone_size: NA
cdr3_aa: CASSVDDRRPKQFF; cdr3_nt: TGCGCCAGCAGTGTCGATGATCGCCGGCCGAAGCAGTTCTTC; v_call: TRBV10-2; j_call: TRBJ2-1; d_call: NA; clone_size: once
cdr3_aa: CASGRRGGPANYGYTF; cdr3_nt: TGTGCCAGCGGGAGACGGGGGGGCCCAGCTAACTATGGCTACACCTTC; v_call: TRBV27; j_call: TRBJ1-2; d_call: NA; clone_size: NA
cdr3_aa: CASSPDRVNTEAFF; cdr3_nt: TGTGCCAGCTCACCTGACAGGGTTAACACTGAAGCTTTCTTT; v_call: TRBV18; j_call: TRBJ1-1; d_call: TRBD1; clone_size: once
cdr3_aa: CASSWTVNTEAFF; cdr3_nt: TGTGCCAGCAGCTGGACAGTTAACACTGAAGCTTTCTTT; v_call: TRBV7-3; j_call: TRBJ1-1; d_call: NA; clone_size: NA
cdr3_aa: CASSQDRYEQFF; cdr3_nt: TGTGCCAGCAGCCAAGATCGGTATGAGCAGTTCTTC; v_call: TRBV14; j_call: TRBJ2-1; d_call: NA; clone_size: NA
cdr3_aa: CASSLAPGGRATNEKLFF; cdr3_nt: TGTGCCAGCAGCTTAGCTCCGGGCGGCCGTGCAACTAATGAAAAACTGTTTTTT; v_call: TRBV11-2; j_call: TRBJ1-4; d_call: NA; clone_size: NA
cdr3_aa: CASSPPGTGGLKLFF; cdr3_nt: TGTGCCAGCAGTCCCCCGGGGACAGGGGGCTTAAAACTGTTTTTT; v_call: TRBV3-1/TRBV3-2; j_call: TRBJ1-4; d_call: TRBD1; clone_size: NA
cdr3_aa: CASSEPGQGLLYEQYF; cdr3_nt: TGCGCCAGCAGTGAGCCGGGACAGGGACTCCTCTACGAGCAGTACTTC; v_call: TRBV10-2; j_call: TRBJ2-7; d_call: TRBD1; clone_size: NA
cdr3_aa: CASSTLLWPQHF; cdr3_nt: TGTGCCAGTAGTACCCTCCTCTGGCCCCAGCATTTT; v_call: TRBV19; j_call: TRBJ1-5; d_call: NA; clone_size: once
cdr3_aa: CASSWGGQNTEAFF; cdr3_nt: TGTGCCAGCAGCTGGGGAGGACAGAACACTGAAGCTTTCTTT; v_call: TRBV7-9; j_call: TRBJ1-1; d_call: NA; clone_size: NA
cdr3_aa: CASSLDQGGTSSYNEQFF; cdr3_nt: TGTGCCAGCAGCTTAGATCAAGGGGGCACCAGCTCCTACAATGAGCAGTTCTTC; v_call: TRBV11-3; j_call: TRBJ2-1; d_call: TRBD1; clone_size: NA
cdr3_aa: CASIQGSGNTIYF; cdr3_nt: TGTGCCAGCATCCAGGGCTCTGGAAACACCATATATTTT; v_call: TRBV7-2; j_call: TRBJ1-3; d_call: NA; clone_size: once
cdr3_aa: CASSSKGAGVRETQYF; cdr3_nt: TGTGCCAGCAGCTCAAAAGGGGCCGGGGTTCGGGAGACCCAGTACTTC; v_call: TRBV7-8; j_call: TRBJ2-5; d_call: NA; clone_size: NA
cdr3_aa: CASSLATQGSTPLHF; cdr3_nt: TGTGCCAGCAGCTTAGCGACCCAGGGTAGTACACCCCTCCACTTT; v_call: TRBV7-2; j_call: TRBJ1-6; d_call: NA; clone_size: NA
cdr3_aa: CASSPGGRGVSSTDTQYF; cdr3_nt: TGTGCCAGCAGCCCGGGTGGGCGGGGCGTATCTAGCACAGATACGCAGTATTTT; v_call: TRBV5-4; j_call: TRBJ2-3; d_call: NA; clone_size: NA
cdr3_aa: CASSDLQGSPLHF; cdr3_nt: TGTGCCAGCAGTGACCTACAGGGTTCACCCCTCCACTTT; v_call: TRBV6-1; j_call: TRBJ1-6; d_call: NA; clone_size: NA
cdr3_aa: CASSQVFAVTSYEQYF; cdr3_nt: TGCGCCAGCAGCCAAGTATTCGCGGTCACGTCCTACGAGCAGTACTTC; v_call: TRBV4-1; j_call: TRBJ2-7; d_call: NA; clone_size: NA
cdr3_aa: CATSDPRTGKSNEQYF; cdr3_nt: TGTGCCACCAGTGACCCTCGGACAGGGAAAAGTAACGAGCAGTACTTC; v_call: TRBV24-1; j_call: TRBJ2-7; d_call: TRBD1; clone_size: NA
cdr3_aa: CASSQSQGAGSPLHF; cdr3_nt: TGTGCCAGCAGCCAATCACAGGGGGCAGGGTCACCCCTCCACTTT; v_call: TRBV14; j_call: TRBJ1-6; d_call: TRBD1; clone_size: NA
cdr3_aa: CASSLNGGTEAFF; cdr3_nt: TGTGCCAGCAGTTTAAATGGGGGCACTGAAGCTTTCTTT; v_call: TRBV12-3/TRBV12-4; j_call: TRBJ1-1; d_call: NA; clone_size: NA
cdr3_aa: CASSPTGRRETQYF; cdr3_nt: TGTGCCAGCAGTCCGACTGGCAGAAGGGAGACCCAGTACTTC; v_call: TRBV6-5; j_call: TRBJ2-5; d_call: NA; clone_size: NA
cdr3_aa: CASSSGPIEKLFF; cdr3_nt: TGTGCCAGCAGTTCTGGACCGATCGAAAAACTGTTTTTT; v_call: TRBV6-5; j_call: TRBJ1-4; d_call: NA; clone_size: NA
cdr3_aa: CASSLMGGDEQFF; cdr3_nt: TGTGCCAGCAGCCTGATGGGCGGCGATGAGCAGTTCTTC; v_call: TRBV11-3; j_call: TRBJ2-1; d_call: NA; clone_size: NA
cdr3_aa: CAISESTGDRKYGYTF; cdr3_nt: TGTGCCATCAGTGAGTCGACGGGGGACAGGAAGTATGGCTACACCTTC; v_call: TRBV10-3; j_call: TRBJ1-2; d_call: TRBD1; clone_size: NA
cdr3_aa: CASSTDPSDTQYF; cdr3_nt: TGTGCCAGCAGCACGGACCCGTCAGATACGCAGTATTTT; v_call: TRBV5-4; j_call: TRBJ2-3; d_call: NA; clone_size: NA
cdr3_aa: CASSPRGGGSNEKLFF; cdr3_nt: TGTGCCAGCTCACCCCGCGGCGGAGGGAGTAATGAAAAACTGTTTTTT; v_call: TRBV18; j_call: TRBJ1-4; d_call: NA; clone_size: NA
cdr3_aa: CASSPPGQSYNEQFF; cdr3_nt: TGTGCCAGCTCACCACCAGGACAATCCTACAATGAGCAGTTCTTC; v_call: TRBV18; j_call: TRBJ2-1; d_call: NA; clone_size: once
cdr3_aa: CAWSQGAINNEQFF; cdr3_nt: TGTGCCTGGAGCCAGGGGGCCATCAACAATGAGCAGTTCTTC; v_call: TRBV30; j_call: TRBJ2-1; d_call: TRBD1; clone_size: NA
cdr3_aa: CATSRDLEGGNTIYF; cdr3_nt: TGTGCCACCAGCAGAGATCTGGAAGGAGGAAACACCATATATTTT; v_call: TRBV15; j_call: TRBJ1-3; d_call: NA; clone_size: NA
cdr3_aa: CASSLGAARAGANVLTF; cdr3_nt: TGTGCCAGCAGCTTGGGAGCAGCGCGCGCTGGGGCCAACGTCCTGACTTTC; v_call: TRBV7-2; j_call: TRBJ2-6; d_call: NA; clone_size: once
cdr3_aa: CAISEGGGEGNQPQHF; cdr3_nt: TGTGCCATCAGTGAAGGGGGAGGTGAGGGCAATCAGCCCCAGCATTTT; v_call: TRBV10-3; j_call: TRBJ1-5; d_call: NA; clone_size: NA
cdr3_aa: CASSREGNQPQHF; cdr3_nt: TGTGCCAGCAGTCGAGAGGGCAATCAGCCCCAGCATTTT; v_call: TRBV2; j_call: TRBJ1-5; d_call: NA; clone_size: NA
cdr3_aa: CASSWDRVGNNEQFF; cdr3_nt: TGTGCCAGCAGTTGGGACAGGGTGGGAAACAATGAGCAGTTCTTC; v_call: TRBV13; j_call: TRBJ2-1; d_call: TRBD1; clone_size: NA
cdr3_aa: CASKKNPNTEAFF; cdr3_nt: TGTGCCAGCAAGAAGAACCCAAACACTGAAGCTTTCTTT; v_call: TRBV6-5; j_call: TRBJ1-1; d_call: NA; clone_size: NA
cdr3_aa: CASSLGQGSGNTIYF; cdr3_nt: TGTGCCAGCTCACTAGGACAGGGCTCTGGAAACACCATATATTTT; v_call: TRBV18; j_call: TRBJ1-3; d_call: TRBD1; clone_size: NA
cdr3_aa: CASTKRSIRGANVLTF; cdr3_nt: TGTGCCAGCACCAAAAGGAGCATACGGGGGGCCAACGTCCTGACTTTC; v_call: TRBV5-6; j_call: TRBJ2-6; d_call: NA; clone_size: NA
cdr3_aa: CASSPPGAGYTF; cdr3_nt: TGCGCCAGCAGCCCCCCTGGAGCTGGCTACACCTTC; v_call: TRBV5-1; j_call: TRBJ1-2; d_call: NA; clone_size: NA